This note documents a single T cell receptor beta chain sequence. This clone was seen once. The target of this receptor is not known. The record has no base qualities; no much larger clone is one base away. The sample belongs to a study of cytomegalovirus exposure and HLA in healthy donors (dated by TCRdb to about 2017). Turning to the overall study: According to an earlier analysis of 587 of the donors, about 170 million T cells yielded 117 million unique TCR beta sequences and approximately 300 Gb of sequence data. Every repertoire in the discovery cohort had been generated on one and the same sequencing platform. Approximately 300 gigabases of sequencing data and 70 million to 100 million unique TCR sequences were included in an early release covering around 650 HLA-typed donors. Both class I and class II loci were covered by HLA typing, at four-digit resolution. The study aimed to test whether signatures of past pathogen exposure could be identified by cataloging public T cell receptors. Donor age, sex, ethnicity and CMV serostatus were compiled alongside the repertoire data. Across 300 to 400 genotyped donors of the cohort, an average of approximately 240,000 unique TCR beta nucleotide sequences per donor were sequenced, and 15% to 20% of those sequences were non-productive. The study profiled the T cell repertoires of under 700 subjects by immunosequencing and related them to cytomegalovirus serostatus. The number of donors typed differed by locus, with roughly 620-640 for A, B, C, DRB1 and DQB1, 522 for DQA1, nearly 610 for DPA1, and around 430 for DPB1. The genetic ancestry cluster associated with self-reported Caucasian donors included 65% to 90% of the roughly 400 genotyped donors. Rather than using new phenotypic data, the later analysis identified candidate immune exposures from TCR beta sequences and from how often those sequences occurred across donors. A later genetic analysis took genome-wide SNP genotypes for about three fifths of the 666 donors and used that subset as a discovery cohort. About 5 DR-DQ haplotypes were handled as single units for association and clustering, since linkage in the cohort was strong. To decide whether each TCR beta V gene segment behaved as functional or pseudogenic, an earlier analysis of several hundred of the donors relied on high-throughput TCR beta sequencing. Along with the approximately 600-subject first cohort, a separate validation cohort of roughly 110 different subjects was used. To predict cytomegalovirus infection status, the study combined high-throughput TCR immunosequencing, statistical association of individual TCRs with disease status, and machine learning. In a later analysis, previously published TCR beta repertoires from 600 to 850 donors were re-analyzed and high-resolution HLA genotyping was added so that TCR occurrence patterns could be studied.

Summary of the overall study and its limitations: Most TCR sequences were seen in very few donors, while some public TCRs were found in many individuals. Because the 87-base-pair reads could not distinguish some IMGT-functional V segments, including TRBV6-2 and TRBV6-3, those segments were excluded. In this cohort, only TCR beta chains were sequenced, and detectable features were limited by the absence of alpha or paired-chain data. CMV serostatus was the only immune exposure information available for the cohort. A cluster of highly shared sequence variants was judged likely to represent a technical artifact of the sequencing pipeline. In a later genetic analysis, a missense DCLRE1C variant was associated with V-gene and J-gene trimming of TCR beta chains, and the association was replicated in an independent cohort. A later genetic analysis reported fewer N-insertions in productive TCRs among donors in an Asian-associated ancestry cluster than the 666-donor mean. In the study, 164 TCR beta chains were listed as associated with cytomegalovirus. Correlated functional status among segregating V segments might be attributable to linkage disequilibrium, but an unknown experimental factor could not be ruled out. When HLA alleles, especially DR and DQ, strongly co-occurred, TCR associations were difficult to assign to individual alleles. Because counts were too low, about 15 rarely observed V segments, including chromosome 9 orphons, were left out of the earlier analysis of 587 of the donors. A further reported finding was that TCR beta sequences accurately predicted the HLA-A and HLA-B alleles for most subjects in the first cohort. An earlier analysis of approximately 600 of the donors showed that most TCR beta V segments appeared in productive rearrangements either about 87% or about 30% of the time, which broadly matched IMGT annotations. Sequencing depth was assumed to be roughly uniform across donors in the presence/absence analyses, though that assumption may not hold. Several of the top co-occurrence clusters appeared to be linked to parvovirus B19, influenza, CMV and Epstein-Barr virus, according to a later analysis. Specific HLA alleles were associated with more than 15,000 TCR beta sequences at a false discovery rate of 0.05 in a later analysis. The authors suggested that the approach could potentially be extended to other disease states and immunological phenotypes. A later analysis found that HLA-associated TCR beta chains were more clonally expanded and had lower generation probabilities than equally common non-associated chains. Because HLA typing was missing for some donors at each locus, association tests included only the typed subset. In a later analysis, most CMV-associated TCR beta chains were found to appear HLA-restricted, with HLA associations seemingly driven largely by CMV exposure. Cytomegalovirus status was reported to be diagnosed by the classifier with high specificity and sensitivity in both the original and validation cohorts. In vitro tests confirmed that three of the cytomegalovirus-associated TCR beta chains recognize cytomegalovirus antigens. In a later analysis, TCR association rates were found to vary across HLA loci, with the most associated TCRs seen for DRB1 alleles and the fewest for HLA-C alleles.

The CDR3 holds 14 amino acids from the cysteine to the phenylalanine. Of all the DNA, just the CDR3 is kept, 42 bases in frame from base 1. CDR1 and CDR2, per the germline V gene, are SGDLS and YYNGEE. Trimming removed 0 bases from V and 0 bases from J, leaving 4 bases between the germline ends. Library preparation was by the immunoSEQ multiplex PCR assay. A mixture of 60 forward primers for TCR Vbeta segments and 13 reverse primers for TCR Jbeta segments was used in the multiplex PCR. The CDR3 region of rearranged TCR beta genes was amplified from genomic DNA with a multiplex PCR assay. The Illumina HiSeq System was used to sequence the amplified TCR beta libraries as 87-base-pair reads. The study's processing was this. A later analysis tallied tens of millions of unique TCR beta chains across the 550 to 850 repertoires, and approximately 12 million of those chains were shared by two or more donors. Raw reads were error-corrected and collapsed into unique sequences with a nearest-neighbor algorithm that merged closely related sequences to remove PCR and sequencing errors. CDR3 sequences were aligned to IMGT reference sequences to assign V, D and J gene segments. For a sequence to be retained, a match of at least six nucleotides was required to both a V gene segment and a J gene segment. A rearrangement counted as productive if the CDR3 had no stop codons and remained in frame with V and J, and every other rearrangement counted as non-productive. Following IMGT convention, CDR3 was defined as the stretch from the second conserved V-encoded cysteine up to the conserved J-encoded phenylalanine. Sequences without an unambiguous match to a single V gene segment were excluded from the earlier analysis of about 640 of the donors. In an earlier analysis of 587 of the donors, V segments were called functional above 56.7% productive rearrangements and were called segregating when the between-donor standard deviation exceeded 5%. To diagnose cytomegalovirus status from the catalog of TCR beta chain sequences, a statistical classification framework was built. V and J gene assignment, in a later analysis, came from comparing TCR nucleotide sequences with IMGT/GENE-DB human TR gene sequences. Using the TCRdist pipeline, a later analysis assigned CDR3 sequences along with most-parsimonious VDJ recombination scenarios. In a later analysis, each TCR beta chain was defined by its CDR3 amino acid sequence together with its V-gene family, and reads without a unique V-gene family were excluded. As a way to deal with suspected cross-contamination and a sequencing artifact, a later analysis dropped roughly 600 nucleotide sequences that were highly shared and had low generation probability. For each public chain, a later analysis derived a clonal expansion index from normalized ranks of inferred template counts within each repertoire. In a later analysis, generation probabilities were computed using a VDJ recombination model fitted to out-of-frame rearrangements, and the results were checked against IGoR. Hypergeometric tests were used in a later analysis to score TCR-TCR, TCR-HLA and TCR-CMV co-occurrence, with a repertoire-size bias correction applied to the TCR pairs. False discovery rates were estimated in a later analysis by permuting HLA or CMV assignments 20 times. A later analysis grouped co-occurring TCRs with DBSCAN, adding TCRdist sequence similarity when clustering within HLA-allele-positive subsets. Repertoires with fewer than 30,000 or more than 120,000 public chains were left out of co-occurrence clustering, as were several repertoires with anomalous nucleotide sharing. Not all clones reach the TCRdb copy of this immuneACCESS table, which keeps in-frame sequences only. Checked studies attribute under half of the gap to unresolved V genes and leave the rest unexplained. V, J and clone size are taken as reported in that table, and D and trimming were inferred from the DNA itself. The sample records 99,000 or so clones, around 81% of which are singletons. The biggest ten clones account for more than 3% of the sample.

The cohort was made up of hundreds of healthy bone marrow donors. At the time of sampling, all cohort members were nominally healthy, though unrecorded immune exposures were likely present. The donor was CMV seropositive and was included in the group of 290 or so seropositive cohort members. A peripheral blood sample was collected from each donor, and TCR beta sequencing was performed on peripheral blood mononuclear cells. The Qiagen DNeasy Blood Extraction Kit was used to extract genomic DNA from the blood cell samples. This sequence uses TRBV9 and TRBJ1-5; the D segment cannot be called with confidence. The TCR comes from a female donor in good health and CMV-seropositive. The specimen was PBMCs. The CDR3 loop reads CASSVDSSNQPQHF. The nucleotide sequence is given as TGTGCCAGCAGCGTAGACAGTAGCAATCAGCCCCAGCATTTT.